Below are 30 T cell receptor beta chains sequenced from a single sample in a study of T cell clones after liver transplantation. TCRdb keeps only in-frame clones here, not all; method: immunoSEQ multiplex PCR. The data contain approximately 68,000 clones, about four fifths of them singletons. The sample consisted of CD4+ T cells from blood, taken before liver transplant. These receptors originate from a human donor who received a liver transplant.

The genes are TRBV4-1 and TRBJ2-1; D is possibly TRBD2 (6 bases). Trimming removed 0 bases from V and 2 bases from J, with 11 bases in between. Germline-derived CDR1 and CDR2 are MGHRA and YSYEKL. This CDR3 has 16 residues. The CDR3 bases are TGCGCCAGCAGCCAAGATCTCCGGGGGACCTACAATGAGCAGTTCTTC. Its translation: CASSQDLRGTYNEQFF.

The CDR3 loop is CSVLNTDRDTQYF. DNA of the CDR3: TGCAGCGTCCTCAACACCGACAGGGATACGCAGTATTTT. The V gene is TRBV29-1, the J gene TRBJ2-3; possible D gene TRBD1, 6 bases. The CDR3 consists of 13 residues. Per germline, CDR1 SQVTM and CDR2 ANQGSEA. Trimming removed 6 bases at V and 6 bases at J, with 16 bases between.

The V gene is TRBV28, the J gene TRBJ1-4; 8 nucleotides agree with TRBD1. The V gene's germline CDR1 is MDHEN and CDR2 SYDVKM. The CDR3 has 13 amino acids. V shed 8 bases and J 10 bases; nucleotides not matched to a gene: 9. The CDR3 loop reads CASWDRLERKLFF. DNA of the CDR3: TGTGCCAGCTGGGACAGGCTAGAAAGAAAACTGTTTTTT.

The genes are TRBV28 and TRBJ2-3; TRBD1 matches at 7 bases. Trimming removed 5 bases from V and 9 bases from J; junction bases left unmatched: 14. This CDR3 is built from 15 residues. Germline V gives CDR1 MDHEN, CDR2 SYDVKM. The CDR3 sequence is CASSAPGTDIGTQYF. CDR3 bases: TGTGCCAGCAGTGCCCCCGGGACAGACATCGGGACGCAGTATTTT. The full variable domain, with the rest looked up from reference TRBV28 and TRBJ2-3, is DVKVTQSSRYLVKRTGEKVFLECVQDMDHENMFWYRQDPGLGLRLIYFSYDVKMKEKGDIPEGYSVSREKKERFSLILESASTNQTSMYLCASSAPGTDIGTQYFGPGTRLTVL.

V gene TRBV7-2 combines with J gene TRBJ1-5, with TRBD1 matching 7 bases. Looked up from germline, CDR1 is SGHTA and CDR2 is FQGNSA. V dropped 5 bases and J dropped 5; count of bases not matched to a gene: 6. The CDR3 length is 14 residues. This chain's CDR3 is CASSTGQSHQPQHF. The DNA of the CDR3 is TGTGCCAGCAGCACGGGACAGAGTCATCAGCCCCAGCATTTT.

This clone was found once. The chain is built from TRBV21-1 and TRBJ1-1. TRBV21-1 constitutes a pseudogene. This CDR3 spans 15 amino acids. The CDR3 here is CASSVLRGVNTEAFF. The CDR3 DNA is TGTGCCAGCAGCGTCCTGAGGGGGGTGAACACTGAAGCTTTCTTT.

This chain connects TRBV28 to TRBJ2-3; D is unresolved. V was shortened by 2 bases and J by 4 bases, with 7 bases between the two germline ends. This CDR3 has 13 amino acids. In germline, CDR1 is MDHEN, CDR2 SYDVKM. For the CDR3, the DNA is TGTGCCAGCAGTTTAAGTTTCGCAGATACGCAGTATTTT. Encoded protein: CASSLSFADTQYF. Complete variable domain (other parts from reference TRBV28 and TRBJ2-3): DVKVTQSSRYLVKRTGEKVFLECVQDMDHENMFWYRQDPGLGLRLIYFSYDVKMKEKGDIPEGYSVSREKKERFSLILESASTNQTSMYLCASSLSFADTQYFGPGTRLTVL.

The rearrangement joins TRBV7-2 to TRBJ2-3, with D possibly matching TRBD1 (6 bases). Germline values: CDR1 SGHTA, CDR2 FQGNSA. The CDR3 has 14 residues. V dropped 5 bases and J dropped 5 bases, with 14 bases sitting between them. The CDR3 reads CASSLNPGVDTQYF. The CDR3 bases are TGTGCCAGCAGCCTGAATCCAGGGGTAGATACGCAGTATTTT.

The genes are TRBV6-6 and TRBJ1-1; D is ambiguous. Germline V lookup: CDR1 MNHNY, CDR2 SVGAGI (reference sequence). The CDR3 extends over 14 amino acids. The V and J ends lost 0 bases and 5 bases respectively, with 10 bases between them. The CDR3 DNA sequence: TGTGCCAGCAGTTACTCGATTAAGGATACTGAAGCTTTCTTT. It codes for CASSYSIKDTEAFF.

The gene calls are TRBV7-9 and TRBJ2-7; the D gene is possibly TRBD1 (5 bases). CDR1 and CDR2 from the germline V gene are SEHNR and FQNEAQ (reference sequence). The CDR3 is 14 amino acids. V dropped 1 base and J dropped 5 bases, with 12 bases sitting between them. In DNA, the CDR3 is TGTGCCAGCAGCTTAGAAGGTGGGGCGCACGAGCAGTACTTC. This encodes CASSLEGGAHEQYF. The complete variable domain, with remaining parts taken from reference TRBV7-9 and TRBJ2-7, reads DTGVSQNPRHKITKRGQNVTFRCDPISEHNRLYWYRQTLGQGPEFLTYFQNEAQLEKSRLLSDRFSAERPKGSFSTLEIQRTEQGDSAMYLCASSLEGGAHEQYFGPGTRLTVT.

V gene TRBV6-6 combines with J gene TRBJ2-1; D gene uncertain. Germline-derived CDR1 and CDR2 are MNHNY and SVGAGI (reference sequence). The V end was cut by 2 bases, the J end by 0 bases, with 8 bases between. The CDR3 is 15 residues long. The DNA of the CDR3 is TGTGCCAGCAGTTACCCGGACCGCTCCTACAATGAGCAGTTCTTC. It codes for CASSYPDRSYNEQFF.

The rearrangement links TRBV5-1 to TRBJ2-3; no clear D. CDR1 and CDR2 from the germline V gene are SGHRS and YFSETQ. This CDR3 comprises 14 residues. The V end was cut by 5 bases, the J end by 4 bases, with 14 bases between. This CDR3 is CASSEGYEADTQYF. CDR3 sequence (DNA): TGCGCCAGCAGTGAAGGGTACGAAGCAGATACGCAGTATTTT.

V gene TRBV5-6 combines with J gene TRBJ1-1; tentatively, D is TRBD1 (6 bases). Deletions cut 5 bases from V and 1 base from J, with 12 bases between. The length of the CDR3 is 14 residues. Germline V gives CDR1 SGHDT, CDR2 YYEEEE. This chain's CDR3 is CASSLGTTNTEAFF. CDR3 in DNA: TGTGCCAGCAGTCTCGGGACAACGAACACTGAAGCTTTCTTT.

This clone occurred a few times. The rearrangement joins TRBV28 to TRBJ2-3; weak D call: TRBD1 (6 bases). Trimming stripped 7 bases from V and 4 bases from J, with 18 bases between. The CDR3 runs 15 residues. Germline V gene lookup returns CDR1 MDHEN and CDR2 SYDVKM. The CDR3 spells CASTPNTGFADTQYF. The CDR3 nucleotides read TGTGCCAGCACCCCAAATACAGGGTTTGCAGATACGCAGTATTTT.

This chain uses TRBV5-1 with TRBJ2-5; the D is unclear. Trimming left V 3 bases short and J 3 bases short, with 12 bases between. The CDR3 length is 14 residues. Per germline, CDR1 SGHRS and CDR2 YFSETQ. CDR3 sequence: CASSSAAEEETQYF. The CDR3, as DNA: TGCGCCAGCAGCTCGGCCGCCGAGGAAGAGACCCAGTACTTC.

V usage is TRBV5-6 and J usage is TRBJ1-1; 8 nucleotides agree with TRBD1. The CDR3 extends over 14 amino acids. Germline CDR1 reads SGHDT; CDR2 reads YYEEEE. The V and J ends lost 6 bases and 4 bases, in that order; junction bases with no gene match: 8. The chain's CDR3 is CASNLRGPVTEAFF. The CDR3 nucleotides are TGTGCCAGCAACCTCAGGGGGCCGGTCACTGAAGCTTTCTTT.

The chain links TRBV18 to TRBJ1-1; no firm D call. The CDR3 has 13 residues. The V and J ends lost 3 bases and 7 bases respectively, with 12 bases between them. Germline V CDR1 and CDR2: KGHSH, LQKENI. The CDR3 loop reads CASSPLTVGEAFF. The CDR3 region has the DNA TGTGCCAGCTCACCTCTAACTGTCGGTGAAGCTTTCTTT.

The chain is built from TRBV18 and TRBJ1-1; no definite D call. This CDR3 has 14 amino acids. CDR1 and CDR2 (germline): KGHSH, LQKENI. The V gene lost 2 bases and the J gene lost 5 bases, with 12 bases spanning the gap. As DNA, the CDR3 is TGTGCCAGCTCACCAGATCCTTGGAGGACTGAAGCTTTCTTT. Translating gives CASSPDPWRTEAFF.

This chain's CDR3 is CASSQALPGAGPGRAFYEQYF. CDR3 in DNA: TGCGCCAGCAGCCAAGCCCTTCCGGGGGCCGGTCCGGGGAGGGCTTTCTACGAGCAGTACTTC. The rearrangement uses TRBV4-1 and TRBJ2-7; maybe TRBD2 (7 bases). This CDR3 has 21 amino acids. With 1 base removed from V and 3 bases from J, the gap between germline ends came to 31 bases. Germline CDR1 MGHRA, CDR2 YSYEKL.

The V gene is TRBV28, the J gene TRBJ1-5; the D gene is possibly TRBD1 (5 bases). In germline, CDR1 is MDHEN, CDR2 SYDVKM. V was pared by 7 bases and J by 7 bases, with 11 bases between. The CDR3 is 12 residues long. The chain's CDR3 is CASTSGGQPQHF. CDR3 DNA sequence: TGTGCCAGCACCAGTGGGGGACAGCCCCAGCATTTT.

The rearrangement uses TRBV2 and TRBJ2-1; D might be TRBD1 or TRBD2, each matching 5 bases. CDR1 and CDR2 from the germline V gene are SNHLY and FYNNEI. Trimming took 5 bases from V and 0 from J, leaving 14 bases between them. The CDR3 loop spans 16 amino acids. The CDR3 region is CASSSGPSSSYNEQFF. DNA of the CDR3: TGTGCCAGCAGTTCGGGACCTTCGAGCTCCTACAATGAGCAGTTCTTC.

This chain links TRBV27 with TRBJ2-2; 7 bases line up with TRBD2. Germline CDR1 and CDR2: MNHEY and SMNVEV (reference sequence). The CDR3 is 12 residues long. V shed 8 bases and J 7 bases; nucleotides not matched to a gene: 4. CDR3 in amino acids: CASLGRHGELFF. The CDR3 bases are TGTGCCAGCCTCGGGAGGCACGGGGAGCTGTTTTTT.

The rearrangement uses TRBV5-1 and TRBJ2-1; weak D call: TRBD2 (5 bases). The CDR3 runs 15 residues. CDR1 is SGHRS and CDR2 is YFSETQ in the germline V gene. V gave up 1 base and J gave up 8 bases, with 16 bases separating them. CDR3 sequence reads: CASSLLGSSSDEQFF. The DNA for the CDR3 is TGCGCCAGCAGCTTGCTTGGGAGTAGTAGCGATGAGCAGTTCTTC.

In DNA, the CDR3 is TGTGCCAGCAGCCAAACAACGGCCCAGACGCAGTATTTT. Translation: CASSQTTAQTQYF. The chain links TRBV7-3 to TRBJ2-3; no clear D. This CDR3 has 13 residues. V gave up 5 bases and J gave up 9 bases, with 15 bases separating them. Germline lookup yields CDR1 SGHTA and CDR2 FQGTGA.

A single count supports this clone. This chain links TRBV9 with TRBJ2-5, with TRBD2 matching 16 bases. V lost 0 bases to trimming and J lost 10 bases; unmatched junction nucleotides: 9. The CDR3 sequence is 17 residues long. The germline gives CDR1 SGDLS, CDR2 YYNGEE. The CDR3: CASSVDLGLAGGGDQYF. As DNA, the CDR3 is TGTGCCAGCAGCGTAGATTTGGGACTAGCGGGAGGGGGGGACCAGTACTTC.

The genes are TRBV28 and TRBJ1-5, with no clear D. CDR3 length: 14 amino acids. V was trimmed by 3 bases and J by 7 bases, leaving 13 bases between them. Germline lookup yields CDR1 MDHEN and CDR2 SYDVKM. For the CDR3, the DNA is TGTGCCAGCAGTTTCGGGGATAGGGAACAGCCCCAGCATTTT. Its translation is CASSFGDREQPQHF.

The chain joins TRBV5-1 to TRBJ2-1, with D hard to call. The germline CDR1 and CDR2 sequences are SGHRS and YFSETQ. The CDR3 is 15 residues long. The ends were cut back, 0 bases at V and 2 bases at J, with 9 bases in the middle. The CDR3 DNA follows: TGCGCCAGCAGCTTGGCCGTGGGAACCTACAATGAGCAGTTCTTC. The encoded protein is CASSLAVGTYNEQFF.

This clone is medium-sized (0.01 to 0.1%) within its sample. The chain links TRBV2 to TRBJ1-2; a possible D gene is TRBD1 (6 bases). V was pared by 3 bases and J by 8 bases, with 13 bases between. The CDR3 consists of 13 residues. Germline assignment: CDR1 SNHLY and CDR2 FYNNEI. This CDR3 is CASSDAGAGGYTF. The CDR3 DNA follows: TGTGCCAGCAGTGACGCAGGGGCGGGCGGCTACACCTTC.

The chain has TRBV7-7 and TRBJ2-5; TRBD2 matches 7 bases. Looked up from germline, CDR1 is SSHAT and CDR2 is FNYEAQ (reference sequence). Germline trimming cut 5 bases from V and 3 bases from J; bases unmatched to any gene: 9. CDR3 size: 15 residues. The CDR3 reads CASSALLATKETQYF. The CDR3 nucleotides are TGTGCCAGCAGCGCCCTACTAGCGACGAAAGAGACCCAGTACTTC.

The chain employs TRBV30 and TRBJ1-2; TRBD1 matches at 7 bases. The CDR3 is 14 amino acids. J gave up 8 bases and V 2 bases, and 11 bases lay outside the gene matches. Germline values: CDR1 GTSNPN, CDR2 SVGIG (reference sequence). CDR3 sequence reads: CAWSLTGRVRGYTF. The CDR3 DNA follows: TGTGCCTGGAGTTTGACAGGGAGAGTTCGCGGCTACACCTTC.